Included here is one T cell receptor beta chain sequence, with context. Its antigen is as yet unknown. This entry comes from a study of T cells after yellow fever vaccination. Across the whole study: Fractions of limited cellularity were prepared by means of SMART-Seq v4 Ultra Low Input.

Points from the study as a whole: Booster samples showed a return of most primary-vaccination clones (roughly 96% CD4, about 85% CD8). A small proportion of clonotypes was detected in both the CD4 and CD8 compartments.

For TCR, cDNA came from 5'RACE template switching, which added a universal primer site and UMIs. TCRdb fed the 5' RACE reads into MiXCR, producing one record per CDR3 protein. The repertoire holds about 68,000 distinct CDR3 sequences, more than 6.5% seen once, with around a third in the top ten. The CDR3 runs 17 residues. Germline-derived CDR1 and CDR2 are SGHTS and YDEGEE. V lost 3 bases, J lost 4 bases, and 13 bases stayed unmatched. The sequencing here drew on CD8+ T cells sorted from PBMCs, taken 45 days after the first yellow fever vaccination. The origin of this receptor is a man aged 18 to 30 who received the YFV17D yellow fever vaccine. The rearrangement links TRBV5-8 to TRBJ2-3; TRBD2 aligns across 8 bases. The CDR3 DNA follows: TGTGCCAGCAGCTCGGGCCGTGGTAGCGGGGTCCCAGATACGCAGTATTTT. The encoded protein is CASSSGRGSGVPDTQYF.